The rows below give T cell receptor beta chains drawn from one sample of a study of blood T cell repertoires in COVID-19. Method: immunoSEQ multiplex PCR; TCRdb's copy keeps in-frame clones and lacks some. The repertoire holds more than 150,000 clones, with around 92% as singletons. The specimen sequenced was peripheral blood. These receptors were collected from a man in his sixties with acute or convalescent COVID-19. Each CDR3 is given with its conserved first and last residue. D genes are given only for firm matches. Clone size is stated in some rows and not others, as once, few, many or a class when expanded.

CDR3aa: CASSLDTTGPLETQYF; CDR3nt: TGCGCCAGCAGCTTGGACACTACAGGACCTCTAGAGACCCAGTACTTC; v_gene: TRBV5-1; abundance: -; j_gene: TRBJ2-5; d_gene: -
CDR3aa: CASSVDGQSLETQYF; CDR3nt: TGTGCCAGCAGCGTAGATGGACAATCTCTAGAGACCCAGTACTTC; v_gene: TRBV9; abundance: once; j_gene: TRBJ2-5; d_gene: -
CDR3aa: CASSELWTKAFF; CDR3nt: TGTGCCAGCAGTGAACTTTGGACAAAAGCTTTCTTT; v_gene: TRBV6-1; abundance: once; j_gene: TRBJ1-1; d_gene: -
CDR3aa: CASSTGTSGVDEQFF; CDR3nt: TGCGCCAGCAGCACCGGGACTAGCGGGGTCGATGAGCAGTTCTTC; v_gene: TRBV5-1; abundance: -; j_gene: TRBJ2-1; d_gene: TRBD2
CDR3aa: CAISEFLTDMQYF; CDR3nt: TGTGCCATCAGTGAGTTCTTGACAGACATGCAGTACTTC; v_gene: TRBV10-3; abundance: -; j_gene: TRBJ2-7; d_gene: -
CDR3aa: CASSQGTGDYGYTF; CDR3nt: TGTGCCAGCAGCCAAGGGACAGGGGACTATGGCTACACCTTC; v_gene: TRBV14; abundance: -; j_gene: TRBJ1-2; d_gene: TRBD1
CDR3aa: CASSPGLRDEKLFF; CDR3nt: TGTGCCAGCAGCCCGGGGTTGAGGGATGAAAAACTGTTTTTT; v_gene: TRBV11-2; abundance: -; j_gene: TRBJ1-4; d_gene: -
CDR3aa: CASSLEGTEYSNQPQHF; CDR3nt: TGTGCCAGCAGCTTAGAAGGCACAGAGTATAGCAATCAGCCCCAGCATTTT; v_gene: TRBV11-3; abundance: -; j_gene: TRBJ1-5; d_gene: -
CDR3aa: CASSQDWGESEAFF; CDR3nt: TGCGCCAGCAGCCAAGATTGGGGGGAGTCGGAAGCTTTCTTT; v_gene: TRBV4-1; abundance: -; j_gene: TRBJ1-1; d_gene: -
CDR3aa: CASRITGGWNTGELFF; CDR3nt: TGCGCCAGCAGAATTACAGGGGGATGGAACACCGGGGAGCTGTTTTTT; v_gene: TRBV5-1; abundance: -; j_gene: TRBJ2-2; d_gene: TRBD1
CDR3aa: CASSGRDRSWRVGEQYF; CDR3nt: TGTGCCAGCAGCGGCCGGGACAGGAGTTGGAGGGTTGGAGAGCAGTACTTC; v_gene: TRBV7-8; abundance: -; j_gene: TRBJ2-7; d_gene: TRBD1
CDR3aa: CASSFGLGTGVNQPQHF; CDR3nt: TGTGCCAGCAGCTTCGGTTTGGGGACAGGGGTCAATCAGCCCCAGCATTTT; v_gene: TRBV5-6; abundance: -; j_gene: TRBJ1-5; d_gene: TRBD1
CDR3aa: CAGKRTSGGRDEQFF; CDR3nt: TGTGCCGGCAAGAGGACTAGCGGGGGGCGGGATGAGCAGTTCTTC; v_gene: TRBV2; abundance: -; j_gene: TRBJ2-1; d_gene: TRBD2
CDR3aa: CASSLDSYYGYTF; CDR3nt: TGCGCCAGCAGCTTAGACAGCTACTATGGCTACACCTTC; v_gene: TRBV5-1; abundance: -; j_gene: TRBJ1-2; d_gene: -
CDR3aa: CASSKGGGVAKNIQYF; CDR3nt: TGTGCCAGTAGTAAGGGCGGGGGGGTAGCCAAAAACATTCAGTACTTC; v_gene: TRBV19; abundance: few; j_gene: TRBJ2-4; d_gene: TRBD2
CDR3aa: CASSTILGQVKDTEAFF; CDR3nt: TGTGCCAGTAGTACAATCTTAGGACAGGTAAAGGACACTGAAGCTTTCTTT; v_gene: TRBV19; abundance: -; j_gene: TRBJ1-1; d_gene: TRBD1
CDR3aa: CASSSQGDRGSNQPQHF; CDR3nt: TGTGCCAGCAGCTCCCAGGGGGACAGGGGGAGCAATCAGCCCCAGCATTTT; v_gene: TRBV7-8; abundance: -; j_gene: TRBJ1-5; d_gene: TRBD1
CDR3aa: CASSQAGQGVYNEQFF; CDR3nt: TGTGCCAGCAGCCAAGCTGGACAGGGTGTCTACAATGAGCAGTTCTTC; v_gene: TRBV4-2; abundance: -; j_gene: TRBJ2-1; d_gene: TRBD1
CDR3aa: CASSRGDSYNEQFF; CDR3nt: TGTGCCAGTAGTAGGGGGGACAGCTACAATGAGCAGTTCTTC; v_gene: TRBV19; abundance: -; j_gene: TRBJ2-1; d_gene: -
CDR3aa: CASSPSLPTGLHEQYF; CDR3nt: TGTGCCAGCTCACCTTCTCTCCCTACAGGGTTACACGAGCAGTACTTC; v_gene: TRBV18; abundance: -; j_gene: TRBJ2-7; d_gene: -
CDR3aa: CASSPFTGNGYYGYTF; CDR3nt: TGTGCCAGCTCACCCTTTACAGGGAACGGGTACTATGGCTACACCTTC; v_gene: TRBV18; abundance: -; j_gene: TRBJ1-2; d_gene: -
CDR3aa: CASSHPGAQHF; CDR3nt: TGTGCCAGCAGTCACCCCGGGGCCCAGCATTTT; v_gene: TRBV12-3/TRBV12-4; abundance: once; j_gene: TRBJ1-5; d_gene: -
CDR3aa: CASSRTGGRSGEQYF; CDR3nt: TGTGCCAGCTCCAGAACCGGGGGGCGAAGTGGAGAGCAGTACTTC; v_gene: TRBV2; abundance: -; j_gene: TRBJ2-7; d_gene: -
CDR3aa: CASSVTNRANSPLHF; CDR3nt: TGTGCCAGCAGCGTAACGAACAGGGCTAATTCACCCCTCCACTTT; v_gene: TRBV9; abundance: -; j_gene: TRBJ1-6; d_gene: -
CDR3aa: CASSQASRIKPSTDTQYF; CDR3nt: TGTGCCAGCAGCCAAGCCAGCAGGATCAAACCTAGCACAGATACGCAGTATTTT; v_gene: TRBV3-1/TRBV3-2; abundance: -; j_gene: TRBJ2-3; d_gene: -
CDR3aa: CASSPATEAFF; CDR3nt: TGTGCCAGCTCACCGGCCACTGAAGCTTTCTTT; v_gene: TRBV18; abundance: -; j_gene: TRBJ1-1; d_gene: -
CDR3aa: CASSRTGVFTDTQYF; CDR3nt: TGTGCCAGCAGCCGGACAGGGGTGTTCACAGATACGCAGTATTTT; v_gene: TRBV5-5; abundance: -; j_gene: TRBJ2-3; d_gene: TRBD1
CDR3aa: CASSEMRAGADTQYF; CDR3nt: TGTGCCAGCAGTGAAATGCGGGCTGGAGCAGATACGCAGTATTTT; v_gene: TRBV25-1; abundance: -; j_gene: TRBJ2-3; d_gene: -
CDR3aa: CATSGAGANTDTQYF; CDR3nt: TGTGCCACCAGTGGCGCGGGGGCCAACACAGATACGCAGTATTTT; v_gene: TRBV24-1; abundance: -; j_gene: TRBJ2-3; d_gene: -
CDR3aa: CASSFDPRQGDGYTF; CDR3nt: TGTGCCAGCTCGTTCGACCCGCGACAGGGGGACGGCTACACCTTC; v_gene: TRBV18; abundance: -; j_gene: TRBJ1-2; d_gene: TRBD1
CDR3aa: CSASSGSSYEQYF; CDR3nt: TGCAGTGCTAGTAGCGGAAGCTCCTACGAGCAGTACTTC; v_gene: TRBV20-1; abundance: -; j_gene: TRBJ2-7; d_gene: -
CDR3aa: CASSLGTRLIEDTQYF; CDR3nt: TGTGCCAGCAGCTTGGGGACTAGGCTTATCGAAGATACGCAGTATTTT; v_gene: TRBV7-2; abundance: -; j_gene: TRBJ2-3; d_gene: TRBD2
CDR3aa: CASSSSGGPTYEQYF; CDR3nt: TGTGCCAGCAGTTCTAGCGGGGGCCCGACCTACGAGCAGTACTTC; v_gene: TRBV2; abundance: -; j_gene: TRBJ2-7; d_gene: TRBD2
CDR3aa: CASSRGTTAETQYF; CDR3nt: TGTGCCAGTAGTAGAGGGACTACTGCAGAGACCCAGTACTTC; v_gene: TRBV19; abundance: -; j_gene: TRBJ2-5; d_gene: TRBD2
CDR3aa: CAWSVHKNEQFF; CDR3nt: TGTGCCTGGAGTGTACACAAAAATGAGCAGTTCTTC; v_gene: TRBV30; abundance: few; j_gene: TRBJ2-1; d_gene: -
CDR3aa: CASTNPWTGSDTGELFF; CDR3nt: TGTGCCAGCACCAATCCCTGGACAGGGTCGGACACCGGGGAGCTGTTTTTT; v_gene: TRBV28; abundance: -; j_gene: TRBJ2-2; d_gene: TRBD1
CDR3aa: CASSPSGGARYNEQFF; CDR3nt: TGTGCCAGCAGCCCGAGCGGGGGGGCCCGATACAATGAGCAGTTCTTC; v_gene: TRBV7-2; abundance: -; j_gene: TRBJ2-1; d_gene: TRBD2
CDR3aa: CASSYLTGVFGYEQYF; CDR3nt: TGCGCCAGCAGCTACTTGACAGGGGTATTTGGATACGAGCAGTACTTC; v_gene: TRBV5-1; abundance: -; j_gene: TRBJ2-7; d_gene: TRBD1
CDR3aa: CASSQGRGAGGNTIYF; CDR3nt: TGTGCCAGCAGCCAGGGAAGGGGCGCGGGAGGAAACACCATATATTTT; v_gene: TRBV14; abundance: few; j_gene: TRBJ1-3; d_gene: -
CDR3aa: CASSELRGGYNEQFF; CDR3nt: TGTGCCAGCAGTGAACTTCGGGGGGGCTACAATGAGCAGTTCTTC; v_gene: TRBV2; abundance: -; j_gene: TRBJ2-1; d_gene: TRBD2
CDR3aa: CASSPGQGAGEQYF; CDR3nt: TGTGCCAGCAGTCCGGGACAGGGGGCCGGGGAGCAGTACTTC; v_gene: TRBV6-5; abundance: -; j_gene: TRBJ2-7; d_gene: TRBD1